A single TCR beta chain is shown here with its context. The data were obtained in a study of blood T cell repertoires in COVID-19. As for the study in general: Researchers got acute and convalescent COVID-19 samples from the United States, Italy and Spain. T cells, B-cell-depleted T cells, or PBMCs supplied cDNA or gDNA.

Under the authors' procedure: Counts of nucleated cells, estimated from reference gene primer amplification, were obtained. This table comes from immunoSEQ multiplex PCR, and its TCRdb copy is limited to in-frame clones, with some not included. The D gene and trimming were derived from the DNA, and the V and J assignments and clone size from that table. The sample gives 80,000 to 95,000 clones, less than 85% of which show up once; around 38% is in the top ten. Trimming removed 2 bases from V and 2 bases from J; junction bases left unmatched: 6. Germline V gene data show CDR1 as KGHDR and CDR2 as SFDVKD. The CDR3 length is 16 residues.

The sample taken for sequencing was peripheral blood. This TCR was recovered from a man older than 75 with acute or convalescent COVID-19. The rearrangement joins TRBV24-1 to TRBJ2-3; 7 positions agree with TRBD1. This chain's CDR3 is CATSDSRQGSTDTQYF. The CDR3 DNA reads TGTGCCACCAGTGATTCTCGACAGGGTTCCACAGATACGCAGTATTTT.